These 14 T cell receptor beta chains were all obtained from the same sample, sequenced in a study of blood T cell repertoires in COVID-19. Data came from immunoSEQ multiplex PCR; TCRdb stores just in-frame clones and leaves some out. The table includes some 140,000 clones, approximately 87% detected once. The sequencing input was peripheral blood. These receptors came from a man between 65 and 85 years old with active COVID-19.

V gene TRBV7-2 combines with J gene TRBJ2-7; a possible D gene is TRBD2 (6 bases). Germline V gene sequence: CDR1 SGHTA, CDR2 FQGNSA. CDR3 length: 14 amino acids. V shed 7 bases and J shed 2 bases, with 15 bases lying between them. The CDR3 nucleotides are TGTGCCAGCACCCTAGGCGGGAACCCCTACGAGCAGTACTTC. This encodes CASTLGGNPYEQYF.

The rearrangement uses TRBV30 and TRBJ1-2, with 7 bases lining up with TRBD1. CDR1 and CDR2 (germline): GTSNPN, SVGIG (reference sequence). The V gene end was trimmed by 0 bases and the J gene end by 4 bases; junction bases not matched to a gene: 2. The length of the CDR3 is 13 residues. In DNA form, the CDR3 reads TGTGCCTGGAGTGTGGCAGGGGGCTATGGCTACACCTTC. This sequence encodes CAWSVAGGYGYTF.

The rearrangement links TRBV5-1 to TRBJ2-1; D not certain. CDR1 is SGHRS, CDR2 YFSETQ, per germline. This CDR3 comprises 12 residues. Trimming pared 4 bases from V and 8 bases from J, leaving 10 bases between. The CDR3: CASSPPSDEQFF. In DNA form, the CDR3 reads TGCGCCAGCAGCCCGCCCAGTGATGAGCAGTTCTTC.

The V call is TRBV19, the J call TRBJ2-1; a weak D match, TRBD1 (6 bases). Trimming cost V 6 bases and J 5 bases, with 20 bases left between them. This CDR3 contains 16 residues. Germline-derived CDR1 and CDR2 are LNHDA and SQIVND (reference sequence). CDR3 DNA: TGTGCCAGTAGCCTTGGGGGCGTAGGTATGGACAATGAGCAGTTCTTC. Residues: CASSLGGVGMDNEQFF.

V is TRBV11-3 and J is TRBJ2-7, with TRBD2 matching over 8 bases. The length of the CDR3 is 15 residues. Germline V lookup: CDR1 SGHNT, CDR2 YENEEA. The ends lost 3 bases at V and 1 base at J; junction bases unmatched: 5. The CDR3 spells CASSLEAGASYEQYF. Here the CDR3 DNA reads TGTGCCAGCAGCTTGGAAGCGGGAGCGTCCTACGAGCAGTACTTC.

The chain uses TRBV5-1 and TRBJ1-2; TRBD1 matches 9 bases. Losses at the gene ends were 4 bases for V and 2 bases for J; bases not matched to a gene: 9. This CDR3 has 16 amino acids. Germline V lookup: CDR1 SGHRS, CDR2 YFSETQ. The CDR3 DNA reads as TGCGCCAGCAGCAGAGCCACAGGGGGCGCAAACTATGGCTACACCTTC. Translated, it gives CASSRATGGANYGYTF.

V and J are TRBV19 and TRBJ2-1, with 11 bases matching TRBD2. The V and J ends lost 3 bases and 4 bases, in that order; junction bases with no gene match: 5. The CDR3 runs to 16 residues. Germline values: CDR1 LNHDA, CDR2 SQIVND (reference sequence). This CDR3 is CASSILTSGVYNEQFF. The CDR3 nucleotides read TGTGCCAGTAGTATTTTGACTAGCGGGGTGTACAATGAGCAGTTCTTC.

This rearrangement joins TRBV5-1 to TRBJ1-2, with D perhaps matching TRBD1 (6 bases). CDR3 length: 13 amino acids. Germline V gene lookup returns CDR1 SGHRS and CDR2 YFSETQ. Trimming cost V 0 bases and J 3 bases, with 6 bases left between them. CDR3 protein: CASSLDRDYGYTF. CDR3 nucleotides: TGCGCCAGCAGCTTGGACAGGGACTATGGCTACACCTTC.

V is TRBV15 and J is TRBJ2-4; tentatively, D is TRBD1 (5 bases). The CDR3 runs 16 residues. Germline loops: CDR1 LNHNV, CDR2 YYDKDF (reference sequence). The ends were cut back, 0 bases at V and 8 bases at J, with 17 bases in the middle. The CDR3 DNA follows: TGTGCCACCAGCAGAGATCCAGGGAAGTCTGGACACATTCAGTACTTC. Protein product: CATSRDPGKSGHIQYF.

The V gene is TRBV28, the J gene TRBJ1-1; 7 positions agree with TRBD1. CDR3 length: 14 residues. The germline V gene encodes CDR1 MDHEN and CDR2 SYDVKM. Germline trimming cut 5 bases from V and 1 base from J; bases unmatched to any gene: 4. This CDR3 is CASSQGTANTEAFF. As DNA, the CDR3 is TGTGCCAGCAGTCAGGGGACAGCGAACACTGAAGCTTTCTTT. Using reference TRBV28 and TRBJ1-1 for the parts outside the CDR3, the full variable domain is DVKVTQSSRYLVKRTGEKVFLECVQDMDHENMFWYRQDPGLGLRLIYFSYDVKMKEKGDIPEGYSVSREKKERFSLILESASTNQTSMYLCASSQGTANTEAFFGQGTRLTVV.

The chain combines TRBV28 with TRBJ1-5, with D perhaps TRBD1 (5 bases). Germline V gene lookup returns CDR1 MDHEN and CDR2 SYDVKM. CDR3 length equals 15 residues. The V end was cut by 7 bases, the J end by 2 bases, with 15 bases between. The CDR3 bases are TGTGCCAGCACCCCGGGGGGACTGGGCAATCAGCCCCAGCATTTT. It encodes CASTPGGLGNQPQHF.

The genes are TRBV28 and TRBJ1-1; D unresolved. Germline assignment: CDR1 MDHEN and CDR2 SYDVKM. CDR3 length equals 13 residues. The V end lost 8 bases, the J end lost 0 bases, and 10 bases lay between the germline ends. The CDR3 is CASRLTLNTEAFF. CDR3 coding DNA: TGTGCCAGCCGACTAACCCTGAACACTGAAGCTTTCTTT.

Written as DNA, the CDR3 is TGTGCCAGTAGTATCGCGGGTCCCTCCTACAATGAGCAGTTCTTC. Translating it yields CASSIAGPSYNEQFF. This chain connects TRBV19 to TRBJ2-1; perhaps TRBD2 as D (5 bases). The V gene lost 3 bases and the J gene lost 0 bases, with 9 bases spanning the gap. CDR1 is LNHDA, CDR2 SQIVND, per germline (reference sequence). CDR3 size: 15 residues.

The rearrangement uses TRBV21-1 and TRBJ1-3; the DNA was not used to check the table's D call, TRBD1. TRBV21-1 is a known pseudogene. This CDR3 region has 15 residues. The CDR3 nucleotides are TGTGCCAGCAGCAAACGTGGGACAGGAGCCGACACCATATATTTT. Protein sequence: CASSKRGTGADTIYF.